What follows is one T cell receptor (beta chain) and its context. This sample was included in a study of blood T cell repertoires in COVID-19. Trimming took 6 bases from V and 2 from J; bases not matched to a gene: 7. Germline loops: CDR1 SGHTA, CDR2 FQGNSA. The CDR3 has 15 residues. Clones were sequenced by immunoSEQ multiplex PCR, and TCRdb holds only the in-frame ones, with some missing. This sample has tens of thousands of clones, with roughly 91% found just once. The rearrangement joins TRBV7-2 to TRBJ1-5, with 7 bases that match TRBD1. Material for sequencing was peripheral blood. The TCR originated in a woman between 45 and 60 years old in a cohort sampled during active COVID-19. The CDR3 is CASRPTGVGNQPQHF. Here the CDR3 DNA reads TGTGCCAGCAGACCTACAGGGGTCGGCAATCAGCCCCAGCATTTT.